The source of this TCR beta chain is a study of blood T cells in healthy people across ages. Study-wide points: Researchers report that TCR beta diversity correlated strongly with naive T cell percentage.

The V end was cut by 3 bases, the J end by 6 bases, with 14 bases between. This CDR3 region has 14 residues. About this clonotype: Its target is not known.

A second PCR of about 6 to 12 cycles used a sample-barcoded 5' primer and a J-beta primer mix. TCRdb independently ran MiXCR on the 5' RACE reads; one entry per CDR3 protein. The sample carries roughly 1,300,000 distinct CDR3 sequences, around 59% recorded once. The clonotype was recovered from a man aged 18 to 30 in good health. Material for sequencing was blood. This chain links TRBV12-3 or TRBV12-4 with TRBJ1-2; D is uncertain. Written as DNA, the CDR3 is TGTGCCAGCAGTTTTTTTTTGGCGGGGAATGGCTACACCTTC. It codes for CASSFFLAGNGYTF.